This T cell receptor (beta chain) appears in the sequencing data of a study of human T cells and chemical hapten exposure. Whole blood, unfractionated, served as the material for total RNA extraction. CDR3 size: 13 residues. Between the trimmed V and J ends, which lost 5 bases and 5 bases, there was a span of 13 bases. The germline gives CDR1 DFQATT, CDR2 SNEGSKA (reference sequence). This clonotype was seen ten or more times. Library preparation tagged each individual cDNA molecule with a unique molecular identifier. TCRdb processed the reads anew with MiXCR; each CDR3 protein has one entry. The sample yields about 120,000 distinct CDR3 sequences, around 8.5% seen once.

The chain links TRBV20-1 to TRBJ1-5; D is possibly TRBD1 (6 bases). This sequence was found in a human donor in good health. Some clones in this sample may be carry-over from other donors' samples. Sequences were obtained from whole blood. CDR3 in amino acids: CSASGGSDQPQHF. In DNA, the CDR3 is TGCAGTGCTTCGGGGGGCTCCGATCAGCCCCAGCATTTT.